The T cell receptor beta chain described here comes from a study of T cell responses to AZD1222 COVID-19 vaccine. The repertoire was sequenced with immunoSEQ multiplex PCR; TCRdb's copy has only in-frame clones and lacks some. The sample lists some 84,000 clones; around 85% were seen once. A word on this clone: The target antigen is unknown.

The germline CDR1 and CDR2 sequences are SNHLY and FYNNEI. V lost 5 bases and J lost 9; bases outside the gene matches: 4. The CDR3 spans 13 residues. Study-level findings and limits: White British donors predominated, females outnumbered males, and clonal diversity was possibly underestimated. Sampling that yielded the repertoires occurred only after the peak T cell response.

This sequence was found in an adult who received the AZD1222 COVID-19 vaccine. Sequenced material: peripheral blood, taken 28 days after the second AZD1222 dose. This chain joins TRBV2 and TRBJ2-2; 9 nucleotides align to TRBD2. CDR3 nucleotide sequence: TGTGCCAGCAGTTTTAGCGGGGGTCGGGAGCTGTTTTTT. This translates into CASSFSGGRELFF. Full variable domain (remainder filled in from reference TRBV2 and TRBJ2-2): EPEVTQTPSHQVTQMGQEVILRCVPISNHLYFYWYRQILGQKVEFLVSFYNNEISEKSEIFDDQFSVERPDGSNFTLKIRSTKLEDSAMYFCASSFSGGRELFFGEGSRLTVL.